These 11 T cell receptor beta chains share one sample of origin, sequenced in a study of T-cell reconstitution after alpha-beta-depleted transplantation in children. Unique molecular identifiers were incorporated into the prepared TCRbeta library. Each CDR3 protein gets one entry after TCRdb re-called the PCR reads with MiXCR. Among 95,000 to 120,000 distinct CDR3 sequences listed, about 6.4% were seen once. Sequencing used PBMCs, mostly from graft donor cells, obtained 360 days after TCRalphabeta/CD19-depleted stem cell transplant. The receptors originated from a male patient aged 2 to 10 who had a stem cell transplant for acute lymphoblastic leukemia, so the T cells may come from the graft donor.

There are many counts of this clonotype. The chain recombines TRBV29-1 with TRBJ2-1; 11 positions agree with TRBD2. Per germline, CDR1 SQVTM and CDR2 ANQGSEA. After removal of 1 base from V and 2 bases from J, the junction contained 1 base not matched to a gene. CDR3 length: 15 amino acids. Here the CDR3 reads CSVEGSGGAYNEQFF. CDR3 sequence (DNA): TGCAGCGTTGAAGGTAGCGGGGGGGCCTACAATGAGCAGTTCTTC.

This clonotype was detected only a few times. CDR3 in amino acids: CASSVTGGFYEQYF. CDR3 nucleotide sequence: TGTGCCAGCAGTGTGACAGGGGGCTTCTACGAGCAGTACTTC. V and J are TRBV25-1 and TRBJ2-7, with 10 bases identical to TRBD1. Trimming cost V 4 bases and J 3 bases; bases outside gene matches: 3. Germline CDR1 reads MGHDK; CDR2 reads SYGVNS. This CDR3 spans 14 amino acids.

This clonotype was observed once. The germline gene is not matched at one end of the junction; a read error may be the cause. The CDR3 loop is CTSSAPGEEQYF. CDR3 DNA sequence: TGTACCAGCAGCGCCCCAGGGGAAGAGCAGTACTTC. This chain links TRBV7-9 with TRBJ2-7; a weak D match, TRBD1 (6 bases). CDR1 and CDR2 from the germline V gene are SEHNR and FQNEAQ (reference sequence). This CDR3 has 12 residues. Full variable domain (remainder filled in from reference TRBV7-9 and TRBJ2-7): DTGVSQNPRHKITKRGQNVTFRCDPISEHNRLYWYRQTLGQGPEFLTYFQNEAQLEKSRLLSDRFSAERPKGSFSTLEIQRTEQGDSAMYLCTSSAPGEEQYFGPGTRLTVT.

This clonotype occurred a few times. V gene TRBV7-9 combines with J gene TRBJ2-3; TRBD1 might be the D (6 bases). Per germline, CDR1 SEHNR and CDR2 FQNEAQ (reference sequence). CDR3 length: 15 residues. V lost 1 base and J 3 bases, leaving 11 bases between the germline ends. The chain's CDR3 is CASSLVQRGTDTQYF. CDR3 DNA sequence: TGTGCCAGCAGCTTAGTCCAAAGGGGGACAGATACGCAGTATTTT.

This clonotype appeared a few times. The chain has TRBV11-2 and TRBJ2-5, with TRBD2 identical over 15 bases. This CDR3 comprises 20 residues. V gave up 5 bases and J gave up 0 bases; unmatched junction bases: 13. Germline V CDR1 and CDR2: SGHAT, FQNNGV. DNA for the CDR3: TGTGCCAGCAGCGGGCCCGGGACTAGCGGGGGGCCGGTTTACCAAGAGACCCAGTACTTC. Translated, it gives CASSGPGTSGGPVYQETQYF.

In its sample, this clonotype was seen many times. The chain carries TRBV25-1 and TRBJ2-7; 8 bases map to TRBD1. CDR1 and CDR2 (germline): MGHDK, SYGVNS. The junction had 5 bases not matched to a gene; V was cut back by 4 bases and J by 6 bases. CDR3 length: 13 amino acids. The CDR3 spells CASSVAGGAEQYF. The CDR3 coding sequence is TGTGCCAGCAGTGTGGCAGGGGGCGCCGAGCAGTACTTC.

Many counts were recorded for this clonotype. The chain uses TRBV13 and TRBJ2-2; tentatively, D is TRBD1 (5 bases). Trimming removed 2 bases from V and 7 bases from J, with 8 bases in between. Germline CDR1 PRHDT, CDR2 FYEKMQ (reference sequence). The CDR3 contains 13 residues. CDR3 in DNA: TGTGCCAGCAGCTTAAAGGGGCGCGGGGAGCTGTTTTTT. This codes for CASSLKGRGELFF.

This clonotype was recorded many times. V gene TRBV29-1 combines with J gene TRBJ1-2; TRBD1 is a possible D gene (6 bases). Germline lookup yields CDR1 SQVTM and CDR2 ANQGSEA. There are 12 residues in the CDR3. The V and J ends lost 4 bases and 4 bases respectively, with 10 bases between them. The CDR3 nucleotides are TGCAGCGTTGTACAGGGTCCCTATGGCTACACCTTC. Translated, it gives CSVVQGPYGYTF.

This clonotype was recorded at least ten times. The rearrangement joins TRBV7-2 to TRBJ2-1; D unclear. The CDR3 spans 13 residues. Germline V gene sequence: CDR1 SGHTA, CDR2 FQGNSA. With 8 bases removed from V and 0 bases from J, the gap between germline ends came to 8 bases. The CDR3 loop reads CASLRGSYNEQFF. The DNA of the CDR3 is TGTGCCAGCCTAAGAGGCTCCTACAATGAGCAGTTCTTC.

Ten or more counts support this clonotype. The CDR3 nucleotides read TGCGCCAGCAGCCAGGGCGTAGCCTACGAGCAGTACTTC. As protein: CASSQGVAYEQYF. The rearrangement links TRBV4-3 to TRBJ2-7; D is unclear. V shed 3 bases and J shed 2 bases, with 8 bases lying between them. Germline assignment: CDR1 LGHNA and CDR2 YSLEER. The CDR3 spans 13 residues.

This clonotype was observed at least ten times. V and J are TRBV4-3 and TRBJ2-7, with TRBD2 matching over 10 bases. V trimming: 4 bases; J trimming: 4 bases; junction bases outside the gene matches: 7. Per germline, CDR1 LGHNA and CDR2 YSLEER. The CDR3 has 15 amino acids. In DNA form, the CDR3 reads TGCGCCAGCAGCCCCCTAGCGGGGGATTTATACGAGCAGTACTTC. Translating it yields CASSPLAGDLYEQYF.